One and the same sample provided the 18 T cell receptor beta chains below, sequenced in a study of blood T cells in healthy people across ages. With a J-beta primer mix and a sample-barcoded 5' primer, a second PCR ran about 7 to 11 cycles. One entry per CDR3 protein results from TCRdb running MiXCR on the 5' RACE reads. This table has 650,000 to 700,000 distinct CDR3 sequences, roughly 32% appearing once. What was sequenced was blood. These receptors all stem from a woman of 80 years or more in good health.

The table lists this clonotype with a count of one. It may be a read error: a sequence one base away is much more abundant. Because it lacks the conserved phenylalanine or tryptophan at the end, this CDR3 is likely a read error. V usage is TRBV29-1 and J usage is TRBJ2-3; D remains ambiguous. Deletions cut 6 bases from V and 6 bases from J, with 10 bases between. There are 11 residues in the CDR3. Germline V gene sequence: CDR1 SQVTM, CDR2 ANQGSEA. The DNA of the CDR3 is TGCAGCGTCAAGGCCGGTGATACGCAGTATTTG. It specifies CSVKAGDTQYL.

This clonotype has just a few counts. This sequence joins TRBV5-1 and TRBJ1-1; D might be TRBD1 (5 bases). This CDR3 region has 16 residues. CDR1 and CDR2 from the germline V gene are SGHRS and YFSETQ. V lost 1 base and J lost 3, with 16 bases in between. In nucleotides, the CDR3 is TGCGCCAGCAGCTTGACGGCGGCCAGGGTTGACACTGAAGCTTTCTTT. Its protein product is CASSLTAARVDTEAFF.

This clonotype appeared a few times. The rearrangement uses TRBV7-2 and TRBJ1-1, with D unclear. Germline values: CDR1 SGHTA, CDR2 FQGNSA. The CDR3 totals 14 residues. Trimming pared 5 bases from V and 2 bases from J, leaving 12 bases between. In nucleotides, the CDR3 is TGTGCCAGCAGCCCCCCCCGGAGCAACACTGAAGCTTTCTTT. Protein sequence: CASSPPRSNTEAFF.

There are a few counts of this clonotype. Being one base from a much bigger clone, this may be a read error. The CDR3 loop reads CASSLEGLLGTDTQYF. The CDR3 bases are TGCGCCAGCAGCCTCGAGGGTCTCTTGGGCACAGATACGCAGTATTTT. The V gene is TRBV5-1, the J gene TRBJ2-3; D might be TRBD2 (5 bases). The V and J ends lost 4 bases and 1 base respectively, with 16 bases between them. Germline lookup yields CDR1 SGHRS and CDR2 YFSETQ. The CDR3 contains 16 residues. The variable domain in full, completed from reference TRBV5-1 and TRBJ2-3, reads KAGVTQTPRYLIKTRGQQVTLSCSPISGHRSVSWYQQTPGQGLQFLFEYFSETQRNKGNFPGRFSGRQFSNSRSEMNVSTLELGDSALYLCASSLEGLLGTDTQYFGPGTRLTVL.

CDR3 coding DNA: TGTGCCAGCAGCTGGTTAGGGCAGGCTGCCGGACAGCCCCAGCATTTT. It yields the protein CASSWLGQAAGQPQHF. V and J are TRBV16 and TRBJ1-5; D unresolved. Looked up from germline, CDR1 is KGHSY and CDR2 is FQNENV. Trimming shortened V by 5 bases and J by 7 bases, and 21 bases separated the two germline ends. The CDR3 has 16 residues. Looking up the rest from reference TRBV16 and TRBJ1-5 gives the full variable domain: GEEVAQTPKHLVRGEGQKAKLYCAPIKGHSYVFWYQQVLKNEFKFLISFQNENVFDETGMPKERFSAKCLPNSPCSLEIQATKLEDSAVYFCASSWLGQAAGQPQHFGDGTRLSIL.

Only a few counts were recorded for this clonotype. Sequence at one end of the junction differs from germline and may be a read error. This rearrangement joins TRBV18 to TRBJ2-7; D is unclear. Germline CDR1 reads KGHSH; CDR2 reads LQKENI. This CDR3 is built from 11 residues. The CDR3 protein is CTSSSDYEQYF. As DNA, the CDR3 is TGTACCAGCTCATCCGACTACGAGCAGTACTTC.

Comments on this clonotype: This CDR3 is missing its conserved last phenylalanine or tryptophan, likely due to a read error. CDR3 sequence reads: CASSLEGDRGETQYV. In DNA, the CDR3 is TGTGCCAGCAGCTTGGAAGGGGACCGCGGGGAGACCCAGTACGTC. V usage is TRBV5-5 and J usage is TRBJ2-5; D may match TRBD1 or TRBD2 (5 bases each). The CDR3 runs to 15 residues. CDR1 SGHKS and CDR2 YYEKEE come from the germline V gene (reference sequence). V was cut by 0 bases and J by 5 bases, with 14 bases left in between.

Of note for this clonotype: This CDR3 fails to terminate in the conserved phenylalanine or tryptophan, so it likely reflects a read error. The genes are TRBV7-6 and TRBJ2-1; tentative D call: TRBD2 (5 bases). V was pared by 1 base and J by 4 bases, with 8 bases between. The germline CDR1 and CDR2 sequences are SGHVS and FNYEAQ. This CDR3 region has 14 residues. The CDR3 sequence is CASSLGLAYNEQFL. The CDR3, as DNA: TGTGCCAGCAGCTTAGGGTTAGCGTACAATGAGCAGTTCTTG.

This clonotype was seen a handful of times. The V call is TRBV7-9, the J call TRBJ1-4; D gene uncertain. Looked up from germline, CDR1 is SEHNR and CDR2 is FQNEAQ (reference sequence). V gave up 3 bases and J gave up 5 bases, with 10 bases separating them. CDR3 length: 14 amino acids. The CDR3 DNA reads TGTGCCAGCAGCTTTGGTAAAGGAAATGAAAAACTGTTTTTT. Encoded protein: CASSFGKGNEKLFF.

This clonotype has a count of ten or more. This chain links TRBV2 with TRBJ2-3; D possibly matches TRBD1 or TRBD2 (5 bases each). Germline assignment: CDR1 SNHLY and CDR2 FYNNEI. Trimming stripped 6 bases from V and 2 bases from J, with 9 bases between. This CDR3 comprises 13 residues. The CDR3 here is CASRRGITDTQYF. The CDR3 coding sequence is TGTGCCAGCAGGAGGGGCATCACAGATACGCAGTATTTT.

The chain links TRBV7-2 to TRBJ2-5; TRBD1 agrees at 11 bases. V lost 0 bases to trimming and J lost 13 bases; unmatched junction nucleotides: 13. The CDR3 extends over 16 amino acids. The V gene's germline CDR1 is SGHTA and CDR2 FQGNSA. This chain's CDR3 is CASSLAGTGGTYERYF. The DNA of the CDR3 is TGTGCCAGCAGCTTAGCCGGGACAGGGGGAACCTATGAGCGGTACTTC.

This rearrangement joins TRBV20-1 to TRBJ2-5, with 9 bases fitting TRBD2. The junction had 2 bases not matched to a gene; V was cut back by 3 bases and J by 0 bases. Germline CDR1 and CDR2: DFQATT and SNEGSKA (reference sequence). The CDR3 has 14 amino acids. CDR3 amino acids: CSARSGGYQETQYF. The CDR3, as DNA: TGCAGTGCTAGGAGCGGGGGGTACCAAGAGACCCAGTACTTC.

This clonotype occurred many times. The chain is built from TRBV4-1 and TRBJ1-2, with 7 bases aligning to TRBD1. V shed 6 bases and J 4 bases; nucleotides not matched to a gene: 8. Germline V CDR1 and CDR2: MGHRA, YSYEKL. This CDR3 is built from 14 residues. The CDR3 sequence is CASSPMTGPYGYTF. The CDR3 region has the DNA TGCGCCAGCAGTCCCATGACAGGGCCCTATGGCTACACCTTC.

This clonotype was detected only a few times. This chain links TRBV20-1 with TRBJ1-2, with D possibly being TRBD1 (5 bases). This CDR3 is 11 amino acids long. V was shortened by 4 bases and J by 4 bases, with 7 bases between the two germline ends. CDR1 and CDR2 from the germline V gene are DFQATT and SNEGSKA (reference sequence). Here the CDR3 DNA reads TGCAGTGCTAAAACAGGCTATGGCTACACCTTC. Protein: CSAKTGYGYTF.

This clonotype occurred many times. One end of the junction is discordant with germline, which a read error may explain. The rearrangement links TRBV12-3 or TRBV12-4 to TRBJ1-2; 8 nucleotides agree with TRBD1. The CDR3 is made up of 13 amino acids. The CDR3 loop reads CASRLGQGEGYTF. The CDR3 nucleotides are TGTGCCAGCAGGTTAGGACAGGGAGAGGGCTACACCTTC.

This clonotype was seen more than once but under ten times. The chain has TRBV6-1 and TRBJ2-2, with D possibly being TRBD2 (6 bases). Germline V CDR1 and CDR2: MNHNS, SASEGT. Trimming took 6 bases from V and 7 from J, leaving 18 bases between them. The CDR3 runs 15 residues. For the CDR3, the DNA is TGTGCCAGCAGACGCGGGACCGACCCCAACGGGGAGCTGTTTTTT. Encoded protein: CASRRGTDPNGELFF.

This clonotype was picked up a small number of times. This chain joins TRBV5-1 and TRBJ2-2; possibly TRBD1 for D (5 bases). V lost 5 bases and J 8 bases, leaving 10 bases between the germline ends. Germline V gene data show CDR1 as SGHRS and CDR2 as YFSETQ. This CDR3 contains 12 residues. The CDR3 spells CASRGHPGELFF. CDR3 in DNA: TGCGCCAGCAGGGGGCATCCGGGGGAGCTGTTTTTT. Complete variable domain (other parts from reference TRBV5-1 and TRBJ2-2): KAGVTQTPRYLIKTRGQQVTLSCSPISGHRSVSWYQQTPGQGLQFLFEYFSETQRNKGNFPGRFSGRQFSNSRSEMNVSTLELGDSALYLCASRGHPGELFFGEGSRLTVL.

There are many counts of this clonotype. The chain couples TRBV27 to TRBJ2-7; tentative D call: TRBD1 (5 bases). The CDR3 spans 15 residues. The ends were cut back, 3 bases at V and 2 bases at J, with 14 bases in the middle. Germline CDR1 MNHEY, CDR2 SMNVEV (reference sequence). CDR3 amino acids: CASSLSPTEAYEQYF. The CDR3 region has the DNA TGTGCCAGCAGTTTGTCTCCGACAGAGGCCTACGAGCAGTACTTC.